This T cell receptor (beta chain) was captured in a study of shared clonotypes between healthy human individuals. Methods used by the authors: Filtering was not the same, since immunoSEQ gave junction-only sequences without quality scores. Clones were sequenced by immunoSEQ multiplex PCR, and TCRdb holds only the in-frame ones, with some missing. V and J calls and clone size follow that table, whereas D and trimming were derived from the DNA. In the table there are approximately 2,000,000 clones, about 90% of which are singletons. Comment on this clone: Its target is unknown.

Study observations and caveats: The study generally estimated greater richness for naive than memory subsets. Relative to clonotypes present in all four donors, those not shared had lower generation probabilities.

Healthy adults negative for HIV, lacking recent acute infections or vaccinations, served as donors. Germline V gives CDR1 MRHNA, CDR2 SNTAGT. The CDR3 spans 15 residues. The ends lost 3 bases at V and 2 bases at J; junction bases unmatched: 3. This TCR came from a man aged 18 to 30 in good health. Some clones in this sample may be carry-over from other donors' samples. Sequenced: naive CD4+ T cells from PBMCs. Subset indicated: CD45RA+ positively selected. The V gene is TRBV6-4, the J gene TRBJ1-5, with 8 nucleotides matching TRBD1. The CDR3 coding sequence is TGTGCCAGCAGTGAATCAGGGGGCTGCAATCAGCCCCAGCATTTT. Translation: CASSESGGCNQPQHF.